This T cell receptor beta chain came from a study of CXCR3-negative and CXCR3-positive naive CD8 T cells. Study results and limitations: Cryopreserved cells showed partially decreased CXCR3 expression, and most assays used fresh PBMCs. Each naive subset displayed comparably high diversity, whereas memory CD8+ cells displayed much lower diversity. Greater hydrophobicity was found in TRB CDR3s of CXCR3-positive naive cells than of CXCR3-negative naive cells.

Naive CD8+ T cells displayed a CD45RO-CCR7+CD27+CD95- phenotype. This clonotype is labeled medium-sized based on frequency. The target antigen is unknown. UMI-tagged TRB cDNA libraries were built via 5' RACE. Reanalyzing the 5' RACE reads, TCRdb keeps one entry per CDR3 protein, without DNA. The sample table sets out some 8,000 distinct CDR3 sequences. The source of this sequence is a human donor in good health. Some clones in this sample may be carry-over from other donors' samples. The source material was naive CXCR3- CD8+ T cells from blood. Subset denoted: CD45RO-CCR7+CD27+CD95- naive CD8+ T cells lacking CXCR3 (TNR3-).

The chain's CDR3 is CSVEVAGEQETQYF. The gene calls are TRBV29-1 and TRBJ2-5; lacking DNA, the TRBD2 call made by TCRdb goes unchecked. This CDR3 is built from 14 residues. From germline, CDR1 is SQVTM and CDR2 ANQGSEA.